This note documents a single T cell receptor beta chain sequence. Its antigen is currently not known. No quality values exist for individual bases; no much larger clone is one base distant. TCRbeta CDR3 regions were amplified from genomic DNA by means of the immunoSEQ Assay, a bias-controlled multiplex PCR. The paper's data handling went like this. Within the assay, amplification of reference gene primers was used to estimate how many nucleated cells each sample contained. To quantify the absolute abundance of each unique TCRbeta CDR3 rearrangement, sequence reads were collapsed and filtered. For each sample, productive Simpson clonality was calculated as the square root of Simpson's diversity index over productive rearrangements. TCRdb's version of the immuneACCESS table is confined to in-frame rearrangements and falls short of the full clone set. An unresolved V gene accounts for under half of the shortfall where checked; the remainder is of unknown origin. That table gives V, J and clone size, and the DNA gave D and trimming. This sample comprises some 240,000 clones, roughly 75% of them detected only once. More than 7% of the sample is held by the ten biggest clonotypes.

These data belong to a study of blood T cell repertoires in COVID-19 (dated by TCRdb to 2019 to 2021). Study-wide context: Collaborator samples came from the United States, Italy and Spain and covered acute and convalescent phases of COVID-19. The repertoires were released in a freely available public database meant as a resource for research on the immune response to SARS-CoV-2. The sample metadata nearly always contained a de-identified subject ID, COVID-19 status, age in years and sex. The material from the prospective study consisted of cDNA or gDNA derived from T cells, B-cell-depleted T cells, or PBMCs. Where HLA class I and class II types were available, the types were taken from metadata supplied by the sample provider, not from assay-based typing. The samples were drawn from the first 160 participants of the ongoing ImmuneRACE study and from over 950 subjects provided by 6 global collaborators. Subjects who had been exposed to COVID-19, were actively infected with it, or had recovered from it provided the deeply sampled blood TCRbeta repertoires that made up the dataset. The investigation overall reported the following: The quantity of clinical and demographic metadata differed by source and by participant and was supplied without curation.

Collaborating institutions collected whole blood in K2EDTA tubes following their own protocols. For TCRbeta analysis, collaborators shipped samples in one of three forms: frozen whole blood, isolated PBMCs, or DNA extracted from either of those sample types. Source material: peripheral blood. This receptor was identified in a woman in her 70s with acute or convalescent COVID-19.

The nucleotides are TGTGCCAGCAGTTATAGCGGGGGCACAGATACGCAGTATTTT. Translated, this gives CASSYSGGTDTQYF. The rearranged segments are TRBV6-4 and TRBJ2-3; TRBD2 agrees with 8 junctional bases. The CDR3 covers 14 residues, taking in both the cysteine and the phenylalanine. Of the read, only the CDR3 DNA is kept; its 42 bases are in frame from base 1. V is trimmed back by 5 bases and J by 1 base, and the junction contains 2 bases that no gene match accounts for. The germline V gene specifies MRHNA as CDR1 and SNTAGT as CDR2.